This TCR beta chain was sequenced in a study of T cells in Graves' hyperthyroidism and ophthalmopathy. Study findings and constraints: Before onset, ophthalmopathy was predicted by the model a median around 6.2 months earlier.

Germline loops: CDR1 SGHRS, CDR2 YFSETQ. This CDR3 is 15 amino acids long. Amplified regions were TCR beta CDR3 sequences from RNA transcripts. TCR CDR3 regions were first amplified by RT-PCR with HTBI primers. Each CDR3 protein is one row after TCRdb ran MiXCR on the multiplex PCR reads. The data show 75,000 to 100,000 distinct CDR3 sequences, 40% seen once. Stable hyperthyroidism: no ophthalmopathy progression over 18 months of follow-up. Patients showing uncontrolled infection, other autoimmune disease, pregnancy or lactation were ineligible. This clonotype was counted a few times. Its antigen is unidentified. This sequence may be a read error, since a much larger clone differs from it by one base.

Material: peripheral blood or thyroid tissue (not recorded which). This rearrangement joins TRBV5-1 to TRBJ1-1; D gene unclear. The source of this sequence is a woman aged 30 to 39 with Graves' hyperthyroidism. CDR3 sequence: CASSLRGAGNAEAFF. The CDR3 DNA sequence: TGCGCCAGCAGCTTGCGGGGAGCGGGGAACGCTGAAGCTTTCTTT.